This T cell receptor beta chain was observed in a study of control samples from healthy donors and cancer patients. Profiling relied on immunoSEQ multiplex PCR, and the TCRdb table lists in-frame clones only, not all of them. The sample carries 100,000 or so clones, around 82% recorded once. The sequenced material came from blood. The receptor was isolated from a woman aged 50 to 60 in good health.

The CDR3 is CASSSGGNEKLFF. In nucleotides, the CDR3 is TGTGCCAGCAGTTCCGGGGGGAATGAAAAACTGTTTTTT. This chain connects TRBV28 to TRBJ1-4, with D maybe TRBD1 (5 bases). Looked up from germline, CDR1 is MDHEN and CDR2 is SYDVKM. The CDR3 extends over 13 amino acids. Trimming cost V 4 bases and J 5 bases, with 8 bases left between them.